The 12 T cell receptor beta chains given below trace back to one sample, sequenced in a study of PD-1 blockade in classical Hodgkin lymphoma. Data came from immunoSEQ multiplex PCR; TCRdb stores just in-frame clones and leaves some out. The sample holds more than 20,000 clones; 67% are singletons and the top ten take around 11%. Brentuximab vedotin exposure varied, and every patient relapsed after autologous stem cell transplantation. The source material was peripheral blood mononuclear cells (PBMCs), sampled before the second cycle of nivolumab. The receptors stem from a human donor with classical Hodgkin lymphoma.

In its sample, this clone was seen a few times. This chain connects TRBV28 to TRBJ2-7; D uncertain. Germline CDR1 MDHEN, CDR2 SYDVKM. This CDR3 contains 14 residues. V lost 6 bases and J lost 1, with 13 bases in between. The CDR3 DNA sequence: TGTGCCAGCAGCCTGATTTGGGCGTCCTACGAGCAGTACTTC. Amino acids: CASSLIWASYEQYF.

This clone was seen only a few times. The chain carries TRBV5-6 and TRBJ2-7; no firm D call. There are 12 residues in the CDR3. CDR1 and CDR2 (germline): SGHDT, YYEEEE. Trimming removed 6 bases from V and 2 bases from J, with 9 bases in between. DNA for the CDR3: TGTGCCAGCAATGGCAGAGCCTACGAGCAGTACTTC. Translation gives CASNGRAYEQYF.

V usage is TRBV11-3 and J usage is TRBJ2-3, with TRBD2 matching 7 bases. Germline lookup yields CDR1 SGHNT and CDR2 YENEEA. This CDR3 contains 15 residues. Trimming at V came to 3 bases and at J to 2 bases, leaving 5 bases not matched to a gene. The DNA of the CDR3 is TGTGCCAGCAGCTTGGACGGGGGGTACACAGATACGCAGTATTTT. Protein: CASSLDGGYTDTQYF.

The chain recombines TRBV10-2 with TRBJ1-2; D is undetermined. The CDR3 runs to 15 residues. V dropped 2 bases and J dropped 6 bases, with 16 bases sitting between them. Germline V lookup: CDR1 WSHSY, CDR2 SAAADI. The CDR3 bases are TGCGCCAGCAGTGAGGGAGGCTTGGTGAGGCATGGCTACACCTTC. Its translation is CASSEGGLVRHGYTF.

The chain has TRBV5-1 and TRBJ2-3; D possibly matches TRBD1 or TRBD2 (6 bases each). Germline assignment: CDR1 SGHRS and CDR2 YFSETQ. The CDR3 extends over 15 amino acids. The V and J ends lost 0 bases and 2 bases respectively, with 10 bases between them. CDR3 amino acids: CASSLVGGDTDTQYF. CDR3 sequence (DNA): TGCGCCAGCAGCTTGGTCGGGGGCGACACAGATACGCAGTATTTT.

V usage is TRBV11-2 and J usage is TRBJ2-2, with 10 nucleotides matching TRBD2. The CDR3 consists of 17 residues. Germline CDR1 is SGHAT and CDR2 is FQNNGV. J was trimmed by 3 bases and V by 2 bases; bases with no gene match: 6. CDR3 loop: CASSLSLAGDYTGELFF. CDR3 DNA: TGTGCCAGCAGCTTAAGCCTAGCGGGAGATTACACCGGGGAGCTGTTTTTT.

This clone was detected only a few times. V usage is TRBV4-3 and J usage is TRBJ2-7, with 7 bases matching TRBD2. Germline CDR1 LGHNA, CDR2 YSLEER. This CDR3 is built from 15 residues. Unmatched junction bases numbered 13, after V lost 2 bases and J lost 9 bases. The CDR3 is CASSQTSETYEWQYF. The DNA for the CDR3 is TGCGCCAGCAGCCAAACTAGCGAGACTTACGAGTGGCAGTACTTC.

This clone has just a few counts. J is TRBJ1-2 and V is TRBV30, with a weak D call TRBD1 (6 bases). Trimming cost V 0 bases and J 3 bases, with 14 bases left between them. The CDR3 contains 15 residues. Germline V gives CDR1 GTSNPN, CDR2 SVGIG (reference sequence). CDR3 in amino acids: CAWSVPDRIYYGYTF. The CDR3 DNA reads TGTGCCTGGAGTGTACCCGACAGGATCTACTATGGCTACACCTTC.

The chain employs TRBV10-3 and TRBJ2-7, with 9 bases lining up with TRBD1. The CDR3 runs to 11 residues. In germline, CDR1 is ENHRY, CDR2 SYGVKD. Trimming at V came to 7 bases and at J to 7 bases, leaving 2 bases not matched to a gene. The CDR3 reads CAIMTGGEQYF. As DNA, the CDR3 is TGTGCCATCATGACAGGGGGGGAGCAGTACTTC.

The rearrangement links TRBV4-3 to TRBJ2-4, with TRBD1 as a possible D gene (6 bases). The V end lost 3 bases, the J end lost 4 bases, and 7 bases lay between the germline ends. Germline CDR1 is LGHNA and CDR2 is YSLEER. The CDR3 has 13 residues. The CDR3 DNA reads as TGCGCCAGCAGCCATGGACAGAAAAACATTCAGTACTTC. Protein sequence: CASSHGQKNIQYF.

This clone was seen a handful of times. The chain recombines TRBV7-9 with TRBJ2-1, with a possible D match to TRBD2 (11 bases). Trimming took off 1 base at V and 15 bases at J, with 31 bases between the two ends. CDR1 and CDR2 (germline): SEHNR, FQNEAQ (reference sequence). CDR3 length equals 18 residues. CDR3 amino acids: CASSLVPGQGTSGALWFF. CDR3 nucleotides: TGTGCCAGCAGCTTAGTTCCGGGACAGGGGACTAGCGGAGCCCTCTGGTTCTTC.

The V gene is TRBV7-2, the J gene TRBJ2-7; 7 bases are a match to TRBD2. This CDR3 has 16 amino acids. V lost 5 bases to trimming and J lost 5 bases; unmatched junction nucleotides: 15. Per the germline V gene, CDR1 is SGHTA and CDR2 is FQGNSA. The CDR3 sequence: CASSPVIGGGPHEQYF. The CDR3 DNA reads TGTGCCAGCAGCCCAGTTATCGGGGGAGGGCCCCACGAGCAGTACTTC.